One and the same sample provided the 9 T cell receptor beta chains below, sequenced in a study of cytomegalovirus exposure and HLA in healthy donors. The primer mix had 60 Vbeta and 13 Jbeta primers. Using immunoSEQ multiplex PCR, the repertoire was profiled, and TCRdb retains in-frame clones only, with some absent. The sample contains some 270,000 clones, about 80% of which appear only once. Sequencing was done on a sample of PBMCs. The receptors come from a girl aged 2 to 9 in good health and CMV-seronegative.

This clone has more than one count but fewer than ten. The chain couples TRBV7-8 to TRBJ2-1; TRBD1 might be the D (5 bases). This CDR3 has 14 residues. V was shortened by 1 base and J by 2 bases, with 6 bases between the two germline ends. Per the germline V gene, CDR1 is SGHVS and CDR2 is FQNEAQ. The CDR3 nucleotides read TGTGCCAGCAGCTTAGAGACAGCCTACAATGAGCAGTTCTTC. Its translation is CASSLETAYNEQFF.

This chain uses TRBV19 with TRBJ1-5; D unresolved. Germline V CDR1 and CDR2: LNHDA, SQIVND (reference sequence). The CDR3 extends over 18 amino acids. Trimming left V 4 bases short and J 0 bases short, with 19 bases between. CDR3 residues: CASSRGSPEIYSNQPQHF. The CDR3 bases are TGTGCCAGTAGTAGAGGCAGCCCCGAAATTTATAGCAATCAGCCCCAGCATTTT.

This clone was detected a few times. The V gene is TRBV10-3, the J gene TRBJ2-7; 12 nucleotides align to TRBD2. The trim removed 10 bases at V and 1 base at J, leaving 8 bases unmatched. CDR3 length equals 15 residues. The germline V gene has CDR1 ENHRY and CDR2 SYGVKD. In DNA, the CDR3 is TGTGCCACCACCTCCGGGACTAGCGGGTCCTACGAGCAGTACTTC. Its translation is CATTSGTSGSYEQYF.

The chain couples TRBV28 to TRBJ2-7, with D maybe TRBD1 (6 bases). The V and J ends lost 3 bases and 3 bases respectively, with 12 bases between them. The CDR3 has 14 amino acids. The germline V gene has CDR1 MDHEN and CDR2 SYDVKM. In DNA, the CDR3 is TGTGCCAGCAGTTTTCAGGGGTTCATCTACGAGCAGTACTTC. Translation gives CASSFQGFIYEQYF.

This chain joins TRBV27 and TRBJ1-1; unclear D gene. Germline assignment: CDR1 MNHEY and CDR2 SMNVEV (reference sequence). V dropped 4 bases and J dropped 11 bases, with 20 bases sitting between them. This CDR3 region has 14 residues. Written as DNA, the CDR3 is TGTGCCAGCAGTTCCGACCGACATGATCGGCGCGCTTTCTTT. Translating it yields CASSSDRHDRRAFF.

To note about this clone: Other DNA sequences within the sample encode an identical CDR3. This sequence joins TRBV5-1 and TRBJ2-3; 15 bases line up with TRBD2. The germline CDR1 and CDR2 sequences are SGHRS and YFSETQ. V lost 2 bases and J lost 2; bases outside the gene matches: 3. CDR3 length: 17 amino acids. The CDR3 loop is CASSLGLAGGLTDTQYF. The CDR3, as DNA: TGCGCCAGCAGCTTAGGACTAGCGGGGGGGCTCACAGATACGCAGTATTTT.

This chain links TRBV7-3 with TRBJ2-1; tentatively, D is TRBD1 (5 bases). The V gene lost 3 bases and the J gene lost 0 bases, with 9 bases spanning the gap. Germline CDR1 and CDR2: SGHTA and FQGTGA. This CDR3 spans 15 amino acids. The CDR3 loop is CASSLSRASYNEQFF. CDR3 nucleotides: TGTGCCAGCAGCTTGAGCAGGGCCTCCTACAATGAGCAGTTCTTC.

This chain connects TRBV19 to TRBJ2-1; 13 nucleotides align to TRBD2. CDR1 is LNHDA, CDR2 SQIVND, per germline (reference sequence). V shed 5 bases and J 15 bases; nucleotides not matched to a gene: 7. The CDR3 is 13 residues long. The DNA for the CDR3 is TGTGCCAGTAGTGTACTAGCGGGAGGGCCACCGTTCTTC. This codes for CASSVLAGGPPFF.

This clone was observed once. The rearrangement uses TRBV9 and TRBJ2-1; no reliable D call. CDR1 is SGDLS and CDR2 is YYNGEE in the germline V gene. CDR3 length equals 14 residues. Trimming removed 0 bases at V and 12 bases at J, with 16 bases between. The CDR3 region is CASSVVPNPQLQFF. The CDR3 nucleotides are TGTGCCAGCAGCGTAGTTCCAAATCCTCAGTTGCAGTTCTTC. The variable domain in full, completed from reference TRBV9 and TRBJ2-1, reads DSGVTQTPKHLITATGQRVTLRCSPRSGDLSVYWYQQSLDQGLQFLIQYYNGEERAKGNILERFSAQQFPDLHSELNLSSLELGDSALYFCASSVVPNPQLQFFGPGTRLTVL.